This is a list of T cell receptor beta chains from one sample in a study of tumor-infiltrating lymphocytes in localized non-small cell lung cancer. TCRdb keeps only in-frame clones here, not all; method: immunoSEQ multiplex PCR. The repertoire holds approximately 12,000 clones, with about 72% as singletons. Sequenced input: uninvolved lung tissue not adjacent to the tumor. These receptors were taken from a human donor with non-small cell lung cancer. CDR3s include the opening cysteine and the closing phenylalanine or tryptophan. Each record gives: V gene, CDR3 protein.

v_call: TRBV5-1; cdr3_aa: CASSLVYGSGRSEAFF
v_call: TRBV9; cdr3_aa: CASSVVPSTNTGELFF
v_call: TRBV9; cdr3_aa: CASSVSVNNEQFF
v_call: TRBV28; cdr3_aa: CASGGGGDEKLFF
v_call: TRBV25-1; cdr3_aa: CASSELGRGHNEQYF
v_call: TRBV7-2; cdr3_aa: CASSLEWGVVYNEQFF
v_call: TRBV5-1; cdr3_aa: CASSFRPSQFANTGELFF
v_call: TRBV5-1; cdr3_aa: CASSFGDRALNTEAFF
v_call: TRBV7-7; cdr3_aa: CASSSAGGTQETQYF
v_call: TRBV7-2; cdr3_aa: CASSERTGPNTEAFF
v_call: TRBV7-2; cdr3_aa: CASSLLPSGSGSYNEQFF
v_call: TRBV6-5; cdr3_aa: CASSPDGRNEKLFF
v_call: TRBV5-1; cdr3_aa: CASSLAGPRETQYF
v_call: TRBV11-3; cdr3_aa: CASSLRPYPSGNEQFF
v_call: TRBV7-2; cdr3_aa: CASSLVSGADTDTQYF
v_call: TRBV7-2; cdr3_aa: CASSFRSTNEQFF
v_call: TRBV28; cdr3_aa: CASSTSGAVTFTDTQYF
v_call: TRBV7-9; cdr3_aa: CASSLRAGTTEAFF